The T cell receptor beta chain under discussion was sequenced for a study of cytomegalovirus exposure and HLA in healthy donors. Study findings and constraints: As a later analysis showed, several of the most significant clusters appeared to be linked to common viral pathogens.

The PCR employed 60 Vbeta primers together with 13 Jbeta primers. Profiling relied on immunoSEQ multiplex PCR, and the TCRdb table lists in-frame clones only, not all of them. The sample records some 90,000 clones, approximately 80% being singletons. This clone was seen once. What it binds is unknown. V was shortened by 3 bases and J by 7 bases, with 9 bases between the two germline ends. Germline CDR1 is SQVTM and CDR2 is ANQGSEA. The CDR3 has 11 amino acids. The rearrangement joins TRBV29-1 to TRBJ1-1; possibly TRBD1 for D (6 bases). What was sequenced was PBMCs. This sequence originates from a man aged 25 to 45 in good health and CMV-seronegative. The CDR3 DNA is TGCAGCGTTGATGTGGACAGTGAAGCTTTCTTT. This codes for CSVDVDSEAFF. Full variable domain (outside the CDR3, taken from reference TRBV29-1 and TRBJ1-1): SAVISQKPSRDICQRGTSLTIQCQVDSQVTMMFWYRQQPGQSLTLIATANQGSEATYESGFVIDKFPISRPNLTFSTLTVSNMSPEDSSIYLCSVDVDSEAFFGQGTRLTVV.